This T cell receptor beta chain was recorded in a study of T-cell memory formation after mild COVID-19 (TCRdb year 2021). General notes on the study: TCR sequence clusters from the two donors were largely donor specific. In a couple of donors, T-cell clones that expanded and contracted after mild COVID-19 were followed by sequencing TCRalpha and TCRbeta repertoires longitudinally. The cohort comprised two young, previously healthy adult volunteers, one female and one male. Here is what the overall study found, with its caveats: Contracting CD4+ clones were found mainly in CM and EM memory subsets, while CD8+ clones were enriched in EMRA. From day 15 to 85, contracting clones showed balanced CD4/CD8 phenotypes, whereas a second wave of clones that expanded from day 15 to 37 leaned towards CD4+. SARS-CoV-2 specificity of the second-wave clones peaking on day 37 was not confirmed. Some responding clones were detected in pre-infection memory, which suggested that pre-existing cross-reactive memory T cells had joined the SARS-CoV-2 response. The study covered only a couple of mild cases, and larger cohorts including severe cases with pre-infection samples were considered necessary.

A note on this clonotype: Its specific antigen is unknown. No much larger clonotype is one base removed from it; base qualities were not supplied.

CDR1 is given as MGHRA and CDR2 as YSYEKL, both from the germline V gene. Taken from cysteine to phenylalanine, the CDR3 has 15 residues. The only DNA kept is the CDR3, 45 bases in frame from the first base. V and J lose 0 bases and 4 bases, and a span of 10 bases separates them. The data were produced on an Illumina NovaSeq 6000. cDNA libraries for TCRalpha and TCRbeta were prepared by 5'RACE using constant-segment primers, with sample barcodes and unique molecular identifiers added. Trizol reagent was used to extract RNA from every sample. Amplification of the libraries took two PCR steps, and the second step added a second sample barcode plus Illumina TruSeq adapters. The libraries were sequenced on an Illumina NovaSeq using 2 x 150 bp paired-end reads. The authors' pipeline ran thus. Reads were demultiplexed and collapsed into UMI-guided consensus sequences with migec v1.2.7. Using mixcr v2.1.11, UMI consensuses were aligned to TRA and TRB V and J templates and then assembled into clonotypes. Expanded or contracted clonotypes were those called significant by both edgeR and NoisET, with noise models trained on biological replicates. For edgeR calls, a false discovery rate-adjusted p below 0.01 and a log2 fold-change threshold of 1 were applied. As an exploratory analysis of dynamics, max-normalized trajectories of the 1000 most abundant clonotypes were examined by PCA with hierarchical clustering. Separately sequenced CD4+ and CD8+ repertoires were used to assign the CD4 or CD8 phenotype of responding clones. The public reads were run again by TCRdb, first through fastp at Q25 and then through MiXCR, and only productive beta chains were kept. CDR3 protein duplicates are merged, each entry listing the most common genes and DNA. V and J calls and clone size were set by TCRdb, not the authors. Recorded for this sample are 50,000 or so distinct CDR3 sequences; approximately 30% of them occurred a single time. The ten largest clonotypes hold roughly 41% of the sample.

Ficoll-Paque density gradient centrifugation was the method used to isolate PBMCs. The material sequenced was PBMCs or a T cell subset sorted from them (not recorded which). This clonotype originated in a man aged 18 to 30 who had mild COVID-19 (a few samples of this study predate the infection). The sample titles of this study are shuffled in the database, so cell type and time point are left out; the donor was told from shared clones. The chain is assembled from TRBV4-1 and TRBJ1-5; perhaps TRBD1 is the D gene, with 5 bases matching. The DNA sequence follows: TGCGCCAGCAGCCAAGATCCCGGGGGTAATCAGCCCCAGCATTTT. This codes for CASSQDPGGNQPQHF.